This passage covers 27 T cell receptor beta chains from one sample sequenced in a study of blood T cell repertoires in COVID-19. Some clones are missing from TCRdb's copy, which holds only in-frame ones; the method was immunoSEQ multiplex PCR. This sample has 200,000 to 250,000 clones, with just under 85% found just once. Sequencing input: peripheral blood. The receptor set was obtained from a man aged 50 to 60 with acute or convalescent COVID-19.

The chain uses TRBV2 and TRBJ1-5; a possible D gene is TRBD1 (6 bases). CDR1 SNHLY and CDR2 FYNNEI come from the germline V gene. Trimming pared 8 bases from V and 4 bases from J, leaving 15 bases between. The CDR3 runs 14 residues. DNA of the CDR3: TGTGCCAGCCGGGGGGGCAGCAGAAATCAGCCCCAGCATTTT. Translating gives CASRGGSRNQPQHF.

This chain joins TRBV5-1 and TRBJ1-3; D possibly corresponds to TRBD1 (5 bases). The CDR3 covers 14 residues. CDR1 and CDR2 (germline): SGHRS, YFSETQ. Trimming removed 4 bases from V and 3 bases from J, with 11 bases in between. The CDR3 here is CASSGGTHGNTIYF. The CDR3 bases are TGCGCCAGCAGCGGCGGGACGCATGGAAACACCATATATTTT.

Here the CDR3 reads CASSPTGAGVSETQYF. The CDR3 DNA is TGTGCCAGCAGTCCCACCGGGGCGGGAGTGTCGGAGACCCAGTACTTC. The rearrangement links TRBV6-2 or TRBV6-3 to TRBJ2-5; 7 bases align to TRBD2. Trimming removed 5 bases from V and 5 bases from J; junction bases left unmatched: 14. The germline gives CDR1 MNHEY, CDR2 SVGEGT. This CDR3 comprises 16 residues.

The chain joins TRBV19 to TRBJ2-7; D might be TRBD2 (7 bases). Germline lookup yields CDR1 LNHDA and CDR2 SQIVND (reference sequence). The CDR3 is 14 residues long. V shed 9 bases and J shed 2 bases, with 17 bases lying between them. The CDR3 bases are TGTGCCAGAACCTCAAGCGGGACAACCTACGAGCAGTACTTC. Translated, it gives CARTSSGTTYEQYF.

On this clone: Other DNA sequences within the sample encode an identical CDR3. J is TRBJ2-5 and V is TRBV5-1; 8 bases are shared with TRBD1. V gave up 0 bases and J gave up 2 bases; unmatched junction bases: 3. The germline gives CDR1 SGHRS, CDR2 YFSETQ. This CDR3 region has 15 residues. Here the CDR3 DNA reads TGCGCCAGCAGCTTGGCAGGGGGCCGTCAAGAGACCCAGTACTTC. Translating gives CASSLAGGRQETQYF.

This clone was seen once. Compared with germline, one end of the junction differs, possibly owing to a read error. The chain has TRBV7-7 and TRBJ2-3; D perhaps matches TRBD1 (5 bases). CDR3 size: 15 residues. Germline CDR1 SSHAT, CDR2 FNYEAQ (reference sequence). For the CDR3, the DNA is TGTGCTAGCAGCGCCTTAAAGGGGCTTGGGGATACGCAGTATTTT. Amino acid sequence: CASSALKGLGDTQYF. The full variable domain, in which reference TRBV7-7 and TRBJ2-3 provide the parts outside the CDR3, is GAGVSQSPRYKVTKRGQDVTLRCDPISSHATLYWYQQALGQGPEFLTYFNYEAQPDKSGLPSDRFSAERPEGSISTLTIQRTEQRDSAMYRCASSALKGLGDTQYFGPGTRLTVL.

The rearrangement uses TRBV10-3 and TRBJ2-1; 11 bases agree with TRBD2. Germline CDR1 ENHRY, CDR2 SYGVKD. The CDR3 spans 13 residues. V lost 11 bases and J lost 4; bases outside the gene matches: 4. This chain's CDR3 is CAAGTSGYNEQFF. The CDR3 nucleotides are TGTGCCGCCGGGACTAGCGGTTACAATGAGCAGTTCTTC.

This chain links TRBV11-2 with TRBJ1-1; possible D gene TRBD1, 6 bases. V lost 5 bases and J lost 0, with 13 bases in between. This CDR3 comprises 15 residues. The germline V gene encodes CDR1 SGHAT and CDR2 FQNNGV. The CDR3 spells CASSVGRGMNTEAFF. Written as DNA, the CDR3 is TGTGCCAGCAGCGTCGGCAGGGGAATGAACACTGAAGCTTTCTTT. The full variable domain, rest sourced from reference TRBV11-2 and TRBJ1-1, is EAGVAQSPRYKIIEKRQSVAFWCNPISGHATLYWYQQILGQGPKLLIQFQNNGVVDDSQLPKDRFSAERLKGVDSTLKIQPAKLEDSAVYLCASSVGRGMNTEAFFGQGTRLTVV.

This chain joins TRBV3-1 (or the pseudogene TRBV3-2) and TRBJ1-2; D might be TRBD1 (6 bases). V was shortened by 0 bases and J by 3 bases, with 11 bases between the two germline ends. This CDR3 region has 15 residues. Germline assignment: CDR1 LGHDT and CDR2 YNNKEL (reference sequence). The CDR3 region has the DNA TGTGCCAGCAGCCAAGATACAGGGAGGGACTATGGCTACACCTTC. Amino acids: CASSQDTGRDYGYTF.

This sequence joins TRBV7-6 and TRBJ2-5, with 8 bases aligning to TRBD2. Germline CDR1 SGHVS, CDR2 FNYEAQ. The CDR3 spans 15 residues. V was clipped by 5 bases and J by 4 bases; unmatched bases: 9. The CDR3 reads CASSDSGKIGETQYF. Here the CDR3 DNA reads TGTGCCAGCAGCGATAGCGGGAAAATAGGAGAGACCCAGTACTTC. The whole variable domain, remainder taken from reference TRBV7-6 and TRBJ2-5, is GAGVSQSPRYKVTKRGQDVALRCDPISGHVSLYWYRQALGQGPEFLTYFNYEAQQDKSGLPNDRFSAERPEGSISTLTIQRTEQRDSAMYRCASSDSGKIGETQYFGPGTRLLVL.

CDR3 protein: CATSRGGNPYEQYF. The CDR3 bases are TGTGCCACCAGCAGAGGCGGAAACCCCTACGAGCAGTACTTC. The gene calls are TRBV15 and TRBJ2-7; D ambiguous. Trimming shortened V by 1 base and J by 2 bases, and 9 bases separated the two germline ends. The CDR3 length is 14 residues. Germline loops: CDR1 LNHNV, CDR2 YYDKDF (reference sequence).

The V gene is TRBV10-2, the J gene TRBJ1-5; D unresolved. The CDR3 is 15 residues long. V lost 6 bases and J 5 bases, leaving 17 bases between the germline ends. CDR1 and CDR2 from the germline V gene are WSHSY and SAAADI. CDR3 DNA: TGCGCCAGCAGACCGGGCACTACTAGGGATCAGCCCCAGCATTTT. It yields the protein CASRPGTTRDQPQHF.

The rearrangement uses TRBV5-1 and TRBJ2-5, with a weak D call TRBD1 (6 bases). The CDR3 sequence is 16 residues long. Trimming stripped 0 bases from V and 4 bases from J, with 16 bases between. Looked up from germline, CDR1 is SGHRS and CDR2 is YFSETQ. CDR3 loop: CASSLANPSRGETQYF. The CDR3 DNA is TGCGCCAGCAGCTTGGCCAATCCGAGCAGGGGAGAGACCCAGTACTTC.

The chain combines TRBV18 with TRBJ2-7; 7 positions agree with TRBD1. Germline-derived CDR1 and CDR2 are KGHSH and LQKENI. With V trimmed by 3 bases and J by 3 bases, 5 bases remained unmatched. The CDR3 runs 14 residues. This CDR3 is CASSPATGNYEQYF. The CDR3 DNA sequence: TGTGCCAGCTCACCGGCGACAGGGAACTACGAGCAGTACTTC.

The gene calls are TRBV5-6 and TRBJ2-1, with 9 bases that match TRBD2. The CDR3 has 14 residues. V gave up 3 bases and J gave up 3 bases; unmatched junction bases: 1. CDR1 is SGHDT and CDR2 is YYEEEE in the germline V gene. The CDR3 DNA reads TGTGCCAGCAGCTCAGCGGGGGGCTACAATGAGCAGTTCTTC. This codes for CASSSAGGYNEQFF.

Note on this clone: At one of its ends the junction is not consistent with the germline gene, which may arise from a read error. The genes are TRBV6-1 and TRBJ2-1; a weak D match, TRBD1 (5 bases). CDR3 length: 13 residues. The germline gives CDR1 MNHNS, CDR2 SASEGT. CDR3 nucleotide sequence: TGTGCCAGCAGGGAAGACAGTTACAATGAGCAGTTCTTC. This sequence encodes CASREDSYNEQFF.

The chain is built from TRBV4-2 and TRBJ1-6; TRBD1 aligns across 9 bases. The CDR3 covers 16 residues. The ends lost 4 bases at V and 5 bases at J; junction bases unmatched: 6. Germline loops: CDR1 LGHNA, CDR2 YNFKEQ. CDR3: CASSLTGQGDNSPLHF. The CDR3 DNA reads TGTGCCAGCAGCCTCACGGGACAGGGAGATAATTCACCCCTCCACTTT.

V gene TRBV9 combines with J gene TRBJ2-7, with D hard to call. The CDR3 is made up of 14 amino acids. Trimming shortened V by 0 bases and J by 3 bases, and 10 bases separated the two germline ends. The germline V gene has CDR1 SGDLS and CDR2 YYNGEE. CDR3: CASSVGTNRYEQYF. The CDR3 nucleotides are TGTGCCAGCAGCGTAGGAACAAACCGCTACGAGCAGTACTTC.

The chain joins TRBV7-3 to TRBJ1-6, with a weak D call TRBD1 (6 bases). Between the trimmed V and J ends, which lost 1 base and 9 bases, there was a span of 10 bases. Germline V gene sequence: CDR1 SGHTA, CDR2 FQGTGA. This CDR3 is 14 amino acids long. CDR3 in DNA: TGTGCCAGCAGCTTAATTTCAGGGGCTTCACCCCTCCACTTT. Its protein product is CASSLISGASPLHF. Supplemented by reference TRBV7-3 and TRBJ1-6, the full variable domain reads GAGVSQTPSNKVTEKGKYVELRCDPISGHTALYWYRQSLGQGPEFLIYFQGTGAADDSGLPNDRFFAVRPEGSVSTLKIQRTERGDSAVYLCASSLISGASPLHFGNGTRLTVT.

This clone was seen a single time. The chain employs TRBV3-1 (or the pseudogene TRBV3-2) and TRBJ1-4; tentatively, D is TRBD1 (5 bases). The CDR3 totals 15 residues. Trimming shortened V by 3 bases and J by 5 bases, and 13 bases separated the two germline ends. Germline V lookup: CDR1 LGHDT, CDR2 YNNKEL (reference sequence). In DNA, the CDR3 is TGTGCCAGCAGCCACCAGGGCGGAGGGAATGAAAAACTGTTTTTT. Its translation: CASSHQGGGNEKLFF.

The V call is TRBV9, the J call TRBJ2-5; 8 nucleotides agree with TRBD2. The trim removed 6 bases at V and 1 base at J, leaving 2 bases unmatched. The CDR3 extends over 13 amino acids. Germline loops: CDR1 SGDLS, CDR2 YYNGEE. CDR3 protein: CASTGGAQETQYF. CDR3 DNA: TGTGCCAGCACCGGGGGGGCCCAAGAGACCCAGTACTTC. The full variable domain, completed using reference TRBV9 and TRBJ2-5, is DSGVTQTPKHLITATGQRVTLRCSPRSGDLSVYWYQQSLDQGLQFLIQYYNGEERAKGNILERFSAQQFPDLHSELNLSSLELGDSALYFCASTGGAQETQYFGPGTRLLVL.

This clone was observed a handful of times. The rearrangement joins TRBV12-5 to TRBJ2-7; TRBD1 is a possible D gene (5 bases). Trimming shortened V by 5 bases and J by 6 bases, and 11 bases separated the two germline ends. The germline gives CDR1 LGHNT, CDR2 FRNRAP. The length of the CDR3 is 12 residues. The CDR3 DNA reads TGTGCTAGTGGTACGGATGGGGCCGAGCAGTACTTC. Its translation: CASGTDGAEQYF.

Written as DNA, the CDR3 is TGTGCCAGCAGCTTAGGACTAGCGGGTCAAGAGACCCAGTACTTC. Translated: CASSLGLAGQETQYF. This rearrangement joins TRBV11-3 to TRBJ2-5; 10 nucleotides line up with TRBD2. The CDR3 is made up of 15 amino acids. V lost 1 base and J lost 2; bases outside the gene matches: 1. Germline V gene data show CDR1 as SGHNT and CDR2 as YENEEA.

The chain is built from TRBV29-1 and TRBJ2-2; maybe TRBD1 (6 bases). Trimming shortened V by 6 bases and J by 0 bases, and 17 bases separated the two germline ends. Germline V CDR1 and CDR2: SQVTM, ANQGSEA. There are 16 residues in the CDR3. The chain's CDR3 is CSVSGTRGSNTGELFF. The CDR3 DNA sequence: TGCAGCGTCTCCGGGACAAGGGGGTCGAACACCGGGGAGCTGTTTTTT.

The sample holds one count of this clone. The rearrangement joins TRBV3-1 (or the pseudogene TRBV3-2) to TRBJ2-5; TRBD2 aligns across 8 bases. This CDR3 contains 18 residues. Germline CDR1 reads LGHDT; CDR2 reads YNNKEL (reference sequence). V lost 4 bases, J lost 2 bases, and 15 bases stayed unmatched. CDR3 amino acids: CASSPTSGLRGGQETQYF. CDR3 in DNA: TGTGCCAGCAGCCCTACTAGCGGCCTAAGGGGTGGGCAAGAGACCCAGTACTTC.

CDR3 bases: TGTGCCAGCAGCTTCGGACTAGCGGGAGCAAACGAGCAGTACTTC. Its protein product is CASSFGLAGANEQYF. The chain joins TRBV5-6 to TRBJ2-7; TRBD2 aligns across 13 bases. Germline CDR1 SGHDT, CDR2 YYEEEE. V lost 2 bases to trimming and J lost 5 bases; unmatched junction nucleotides: 4. This CDR3 has 15 amino acids. The full variable domain, rest sourced from reference TRBV5-6 and TRBJ2-7, is DAGVTQSPTHLIKTRGQQVTLRCSPKSGHDTVSWYQQALGQGPQFIFQYYEEEERQRGNFPDRFSGHQFPNYSSELNVNALLLGDSALYLCASSFGLAGANEQYFGPGTRLTVT.

This clone occurred a few times. This chain joins TRBV18 and TRBJ2-5; 8 bases agree with TRBD2. Unmatched junction bases numbered 6, after V lost 5 bases and J lost 4 bases. Looked up from germline, CDR1 is KGHSH and CDR2 is LQKENI. This CDR3 has 14 residues. The CDR3, as DNA: TGTGCCAGCTCAACGGGGGGGCCAGGAGAGACCCAGTACTTC. This translates into CASSTGGPGETQYF.